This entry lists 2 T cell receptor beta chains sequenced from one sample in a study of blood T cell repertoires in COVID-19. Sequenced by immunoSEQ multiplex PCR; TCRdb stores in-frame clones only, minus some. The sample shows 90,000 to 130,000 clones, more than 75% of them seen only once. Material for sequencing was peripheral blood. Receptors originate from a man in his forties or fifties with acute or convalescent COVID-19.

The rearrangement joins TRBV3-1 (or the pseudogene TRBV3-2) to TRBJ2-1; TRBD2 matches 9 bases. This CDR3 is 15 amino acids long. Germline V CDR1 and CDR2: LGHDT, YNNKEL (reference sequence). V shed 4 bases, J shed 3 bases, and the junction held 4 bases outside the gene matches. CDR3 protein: CASSRGLAGYNEQFF. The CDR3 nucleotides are TGTGCCAGCAGCCGGGGACTAGCAGGCTACAATGAGCAGTTCTTC.

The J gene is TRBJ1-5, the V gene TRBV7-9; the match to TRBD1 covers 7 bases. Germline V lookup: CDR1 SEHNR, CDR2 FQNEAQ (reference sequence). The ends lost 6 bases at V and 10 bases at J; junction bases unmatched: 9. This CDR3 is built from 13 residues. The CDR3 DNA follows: TGTGCCAGCAGACCCCTGCACAGGGGTCCCCAGCATTTT. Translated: CASRPLHRGPQHF.